This is a list of T cell receptor beta chains from one sample in a study of T cell responses to AZD1222 COVID-19 vaccine. The data were produced by immunoSEQ multiplex PCR, yet TCRdb's version contains in-frame clones alone and is incomplete. The table lists some 97,000 clones, about 83% of them singletons. This material consisted of peripheral blood, taken on day 0 of AZD1222 vaccination. These receptors were taken from an adult in good health. Both conserved end residues are part of each CDR3.

j_call,v_call,cdr3_aa
TRBJ2-2,TRBV6-5,CASSYSRELFF
TRBJ2-1,TRBV10-2,CASSESVGSWMNNEQFF
TRBJ2-5,TRBV5-5,CASSLWGEETQYF
TRBJ2-5,TRBV2,CASSTREGETQYF
TRBJ1-1,TRBV7-8,CASSLLVGQANTEAFF
TRBJ2-2,TRBV6-4,CASSEAGDHGELFF
TRBJ1-4,TRBV5-1,CASSLGTTNEKLFF
TRBJ2-5,TRBV9,CASSAGTGGRGETQYF
TRBJ1-5,TRBV12-3/TRBV12-4,CASTRTVNQPQHF
TRBJ1-5,TRBV5-3,CARSFYSLEQPQHF
TRBJ1-3,TRBV11-3,CASSLEWTGGNTIYF
TRBJ2-7,TRBV5-1,CASSLEQGASYEQYF
TRBJ1-2,TRBV29-1,CSVDPQGPDYGYTF
TRBJ2-7,TRBV6-5,CASSYSPRIYEQYF
TRBJ1-1,TRBV5-1,CASSLARGGNTEAFF
TRBJ1-3,TRBV7-8,CASSSQGRIGNTIYF
TRBJ1-2,TRBV5-1,CASSLAGTGDGYTF
TRBJ2-5,TRBV3-1/TRBV3-2,CASSQDYLAQYF
TRBJ2-3,TRBV29-1,CSVATGGLGTQYF
TRBJ1-1,TRBV9,CASSEGPLNTEAFF
TRBJ2-1,TRBV13,CASSPRRDRALF
TRBJ1-2,TRBV19,CASSRRARDYGYTF
TRBJ1-2,TRBV5-1,CASSLMDSRDGGYTF
TRBJ1-1,TRBV12-3/TRBV12-4,CASSLDGGTEAFF
TRBJ2-2,TRBV6-5,CASSYGDRGTGELFF
TRBJ2-6,TRBV6-5,CASSYEGYGANVLTF
TRBJ2-1,TRBV7-2,CASSFDASYNEQFF